This T cell receptor (beta chain) was recorded in a study of molecular identifiers for immune sequencing clone quantification. Previously described methods and listed TCR primers were used for bulk TCR libraries. TCRdb independently ran MiXCR on the PCR reads; one entry per CDR3 protein. Of just under 650,000 distinct CDR3 sequences in the sample, less than 20% are singletons; the top ten hold roughly 0.85%. The ends lost 6 bases at V and 5 bases at J; junction bases unmatched: 8. The CDR3 covers 14 residues. Germline V lookup: CDR1 MNHEY, CDR2 SVGAGI. This clonotype was found a few times. Sequencing was done on a sample of naive CD8+ T cells from blood, with Jurkat cell RNA spiked in. Subset indicated: FACS-sorted CD8+CD4-CCR7+CD45RA+ naive T cells. The clonotype originates from a human donor in good health. Some libraries in this study had Jurkat cell RNA spiked in. This chain links TRBV6-5 with TRBJ1-1, with 8 bases aligning to TRBD1. This CDR3 reads CASSVSGGVTEAFF. The CDR3 coding sequence is TGTGCCAGCAGCGTCTCAGGGGGCGTAACTGAAGCTTTCTTT.